The T cell receptor (beta chain) described here comes from a study of blood T cell repertoires in COVID-19. Study as a whole: Donors in the United States, Italy and Spain gave samples during acute or convalescent COVID-19. T cells, B-cell-depleted T cells, or PBMCs provided the cDNA or gDNA that served as material.

Original methodology: Reference gene primer amplification yielded estimated nucleated cell counts. Profiled with immunoSEQ multiplex PCR; TCRdb holds only in-frame clones, not every one. For V, J and clone size, that table is used; D and trimming come from the DNA. There are under 150,000 clones in the sample; 85% to 90% occur only once, and roughly 2.5% lies in the top ten. This CDR3 spans 17 amino acids. The germline V gene encodes CDR1 LNHDA and CDR2 SQIVND (reference sequence). V lost 4 bases, J lost 3 bases, and 12 bases stayed unmatched. The chain employs TRBV19 and TRBJ1-5; the match to TRBD1 covers 7 bases. Specimen: peripheral blood. The sequence derives from a man in his fifties with active COVID-19. CDR3 amino acids: CASSTSVGTENNQPQHF. CDR3 nucleotides: TGTGCCAGTAGTACCTCCGTAGGGACAGAAAACAATCAGCCCCAGCATTTT.